The 30 T cell receptor beta chains below come from one sample, sequenced in a study of control samples from healthy donors and cancer patients. Profiled with immunoSEQ multiplex PCR; TCRdb holds only in-frame clones, not every one. This sample has 150,000 to 200,000 clones, with roughly 94% found just once. The sequenced material came from blood. These TCRs come from a woman between 40 and 50 years old in good health.

This clone showed up just once. V is TRBV12-5 and J is TRBJ2-1, with a possible D match to TRBD1 (5 bases). This CDR3 is built from 13 residues. Deletions cut 0 bases from V and 7 bases from J, with 7 bases between. Germline lookup yields CDR1 LGHNT and CDR2 FRNRAP. CDR3 protein: CASGLVQANEQFF. The CDR3 DNA follows: TGTGCTAGTGGTTTGGTACAGGCAAATGAGCAGTTCTTC.

The chain is built from TRBV5-4 and TRBJ1-6; D possibly corresponds to TRBD1 (5 bases). V was shortened by 1 base and J by 5 bases, with 10 bases between the two germline ends. The CDR3 contains 15 residues. The germline CDR1 and CDR2 sequences are SGHNT and YYREEE (reference sequence). The CDR3 is CASSLYDRDNSPLHF. CDR3 nucleotide sequence: TGTGCCAGCAGCTTGTACGACAGAGATAATTCACCCCTCCACTTT.

Here the CDR3 reads CASSFNRNTEAFF. CDR3 sequence (DNA): TGTGCCAGCAGCTTCAATCGAAACACTGAAGCTTTCTTT. The rearrangement uses TRBV11-2 and TRBJ1-1; unclear D gene. With 3 bases removed from V and 2 bases from J, the gap between germline ends came to 7 bases. Germline V gene lookup returns CDR1 SGHAT and CDR2 FQNNGV. The CDR3 is 13 amino acids.

This sequence joins TRBV3-1 (or the pseudogene TRBV3-2) and TRBJ1-1; D is ambiguous. V shed 3 bases and J shed 0 bases, with 11 bases lying between them. This CDR3 contains 15 residues. Germline V CDR1 and CDR2: LGHDT, YNNKEL (reference sequence). The CDR3 protein is CASSHRSAMNTEAFF. CDR3 in DNA: TGTGCCAGCAGCCATCGGTCAGCGATGAACACTGAAGCTTTCTTT.

This chain uses TRBV10-3 with TRBJ1-2, with 8 bases fitting TRBD1. The CDR3 consists of 15 residues. The trim removed 2 bases at V and 4 bases at J, leaving 6 bases unmatched. From germline, CDR1 is ENHRY and CDR2 SYGVKD. DNA for the CDR3: TGTGCCATCAGTGAGGCGGGACAGGAATTCTATGGCTACACCTTC. Translation: CAISEAGQEFYGYTF.

The V gene is TRBV7-9, the J gene TRBJ1-2; possibly TRBD1 for D (5 bases). Trimming cost V 5 bases and J 4 bases, with 11 bases left between them. The CDR3 totals 13 residues. The germline gives CDR1 SEHNR, CDR2 FQNEAQ (reference sequence). The CDR3, as DNA: TGTGCCAGCAGCCCAGGGAACCTCTATGGCTACACCTTC. This encodes CASSPGNLYGYTF.

The J gene is TRBJ2-6, the V gene TRBV5-1; D is ambiguous. Germline V gives CDR1 SGHRS, CDR2 YFSETQ. The CDR3 extends over 15 amino acids. Trimming took off 3 bases at V and 0 bases at J, with 7 bases between the two ends. CDR3: CASSSQNSGANVLTF. The CDR3 nucleotides read TGCGCCAGCAGCTCGCAGAACTCTGGGGCCAACGTCCTGACTTTC.

The chain employs TRBV5-5 and TRBJ1-6; D is possibly TRBD1 (5 bases). Trimming removed 2 bases at V and 7 bases at J, with 16 bases between. Germline V lookup: CDR1 SGHKS, CDR2 YYEKEE (reference sequence). This CDR3 has 16 residues. CDR3 in amino acids: CASSFAPGPLNSPLHF. The CDR3 region has the DNA TGTGCCAGCAGCTTCGCCCCAGGGCCGCTGAATTCACCCCTCCACTTT.

CDR3 nucleotide sequence: TGTGCCTGGAATCTCAGGAGTAATCAGCCCCAGCATTTT. It codes for CAWNLRSNQPQHF. The V call is TRBV30, the J call TRBJ1-5; D not certain. The germline V gene has CDR1 GTSNPN and CDR2 SVGIG (reference sequence). Trimming stripped 4 bases from V and 4 bases from J, with 11 bases between. This CDR3 contains 13 residues. The full variable domain, with the rest looked up from reference TRBV30 and TRBJ1-5, is SQTIHQWPATLVQPVGSPLSLECTVEGTSNPNLYWYRQAAGRGLQLLFYSVGIGQISSEVPQNLSASRPQDRQFILSSKKLLLSDSGFYLCAWNLRSNQPQHFGDGTRLSIL.

The chain links TRBV28 to TRBJ1-5, with D perhaps matching TRBD1 (5 bases). The CDR3 has 15 amino acids. With 2 bases removed from V and 5 bases from J, the gap between germline ends came to 13 bases. CDR1 is MDHEN and CDR2 is SYDVKM in the germline V gene. The CDR3 loop is CASSLVRRVHQPQHF. As DNA, the CDR3 is TGTGCCAGCAGTTTAGTGCGCAGGGTACATCAGCCCCAGCATTTT.

The rearrangement links TRBV4-1 to TRBJ1-4, with a tentative D call TRBD1 (6 bases). The V gene lost 1 base and the J gene lost 5 bases, with 14 bases spanning the gap. The CDR3 spans 16 residues. Per the germline V gene, CDR1 is MGHRA and CDR2 is YSYEKL. The CDR3 nucleotides are TGCGCCAGCAGCCAAGGGACAGCACTCTCCAATGAAAAACTGTTTTTT. The encoded protein is CASSQGTALSNEKLFF.

The chain is built from TRBV7-9 and TRBJ2-7, with D tentatively TRBD1 or TRBD2 (6 bases each). The CDR3 runs 15 residues. V was clipped by 5 bases and J by 2 bases, with 16 bases between them. The germline V gene encodes CDR1 SEHNR and CDR2 FQNEAQ (reference sequence). CDR3 nucleotides: TGTGCCAGCAGCCCTGGGGGGACAAGTACCTACGAGCAGTACTTC. Its translation is CASSPGGTSTYEQYF.

The rearrangement links TRBV9 to TRBJ2-5; possible D gene TRBD1, 6 bases. The CDR3 loop spans 14 amino acids. Per the germline V gene, CDR1 is SGDLS and CDR2 is YYNGEE. V lost 4 bases and J 5 bases, leaving 15 bases between the germline ends. The chain's CDR3 is CASSSHGTIETQYF. CDR3 nucleotide sequence: TGTGCCAGCAGCTCCCACGGGACAATTGAGACCCAGTACTTC. Full variable domain (missing parts from reference TRBV9 and TRBJ2-5): DSGVTQTPKHLITATGQRVTLRCSPRSGDLSVYWYQQSLDQGLQFLIQYYNGEERAKGNILERFSAQQFPDLHSELNLSSLELGDSALYFCASSSHGTIETQYFGPGTRLLVL.

V gene TRBV5-1 combines with J gene TRBJ2-7; possible D gene TRBD2, 5 bases. Trimming cost V 0 bases and J 4 bases, with 14 bases left between them. Germline CDR1 and CDR2: SGHRS and YFSETQ. The CDR3 extends over 15 amino acids. CDR3 region: CASSLGSFRTYEQYF. CDR3 coding DNA: TGCGCCAGCAGCTTGGGTTCATTCCGGACTTACGAGCAGTACTTC.

The chain has TRBV5-6 and TRBJ1-4; 9 bases are a match to TRBD1. With 5 bases clipped from V and 4 bases from J, the junction kept 6 bases outside the gene matches. Germline CDR1 is SGHDT and CDR2 is YYEEEE. This CDR3 spans 15 amino acids. CDR3 sequence (DNA): TGTGCCAGCAGTCTAGGGACAGGGCTTAATGAAAAACTGTTTTTT. As protein: CASSLGTGLNEKLFF.

The V and J genes are TRBV4-1 and TRBJ1-2; D ambiguous. Trimming removed 5 bases from V and 6 bases from J, with 13 bases in between. The CDR3 sequence is 13 residues long. Germline V gene data show CDR1 as MGHRA and CDR2 as YSYEKL. CDR3 protein: CASSSGVPHGYTF. The CDR3 DNA is TGCGCCAGCAGCTCCGGGGTCCCCCATGGCTACACCTTC.

A single count supports this clone. The gene calls are TRBV10-1 and TRBJ2-3; D remains ambiguous. V was shortened by 3 bases and J by 0 bases, with 10 bases between the two germline ends. The V gene's germline CDR1 is WNHNN and CDR2 SYGVQD (reference sequence). The CDR3 runs 15 residues. Here the CDR3 reads CASSDYGVSTDTQYF. CDR3 nucleotide sequence: TGCGCCAGCAGTGATTACGGAGTTAGCACAGATACGCAGTATTTT.

V is TRBV11-2 and J is TRBJ2-3, with 9 bases aligning to TRBD2. The CDR3 extends over 14 amino acids. J lost 7 bases, V lost 5 bases, and 7 bases had no gene match. Germline values: CDR1 SGHAT, CDR2 FQNNGV. The chain's CDR3 is CASSLSGRKNTQYF. The CDR3 nucleotides read TGTGCCAGCAGCCTTAGCGGGAGAAAAAATACGCAGTATTTT.

This clone was seen only once. The chain recombines TRBV11-2 with TRBJ1-1; TRBD1 might be the D (5 bases). V was clipped by 4 bases and J by 5 bases, with 17 bases between them. Germline V gives CDR1 SGHAT, CDR2 FQNNGV. CDR3 length: 15 amino acids. CDR3 nucleotide sequence: TGTGCCAGCAGCTCCAGCTCGTTAAGGGGAACTGAAGCTTTCTTT. Protein sequence: CASSSSSLRGTEAFF.

The CDR3 DNA reads TGCGCCAGCAGCCAACGGCCCGGCCCCTACGAGCAGTACTTC. Translating gives CASSQRPGPYEQYF. V is TRBV4-3 and J is TRBJ2-7; unclear D gene. The V and J ends lost 2 bases and 2 bases respectively, with 10 bases between them. CDR3 length equals 14 residues. Germline CDR1 LGHNA, CDR2 YSLEER.

The V and J genes are TRBV2 and TRBJ2-7; D gene ambiguous. V lost 6 bases and J 7 bases, leaving 10 bases between the germline ends. CDR1 is SNHLY, CDR2 FYNNEI, per germline. The CDR3 consists of 11 residues. The chain's CDR3 is CASRGETEQYF. The CDR3 DNA sequence: TGTGCCAGCAGGGGCGAAACGGAGCAGTACTTC.

The V and J genes are TRBV6-2 or TRBV6-3 and TRBJ1-4, with D tentatively TRBD1 (5 bases). Trimming removed 5 bases at V and 2 bases at J, with 18 bases between. The CDR3 sequence is 17 residues long. The germline gives CDR1 MNHEY, CDR2 SVGEGT. The CDR3 nucleotides are TGTGCCAGCAGTCCCGGGGGGATTTCGGCGACTAATGAAAAACTGTTTTTT. Translated: CASSPGGISATNEKLFF.

The chain employs TRBV9 and TRBJ1-1; D gene uncertain. This CDR3 spans 13 amino acids. Trimming took 0 bases from V and 6 from J, leaving 9 bases between them. The germline gives CDR1 SGDLS, CDR2 YYNGEE. CDR3 sequence (DNA): TGTGCCAGCAGCGTAGAGCACCAAGCTGAAGCTTTCTTT. It codes for CASSVEHQAEAFF.

The chain employs TRBV5-1 and TRBJ2-6, with 7 bases matching TRBD1. The germline gives CDR1 SGHRS, CDR2 YFSETQ. The CDR3 spans 16 residues. With 0 bases clipped from V and 2 bases from J, the junction kept 2 bases outside the gene matches. The CDR3 reads CASSLGQGAGANVLTF. The CDR3 DNA follows: TGCGCCAGCAGCTTGGGACAGGGTGCTGGGGCCAACGTCCTGACTTTC.

The chain joins TRBV6-6 to TRBJ2-6, with 9 bases that match TRBD1. The CDR3 runs 16 residues. Per germline, CDR1 MNHNY and CDR2 SVGAGI (reference sequence). The V segment lost 7 bases and the J segment 4 bases; nucleotides outside the gene matches: 8. The CDR3 is CASMRTGAKGANVLTF. The CDR3 coding sequence is TGTGCCAGCATGAGGACAGGGGCAAAAGGGGCCAACGTCCTGACTTTC.

The J gene is TRBJ1-5, the V gene TRBV27; 7 bases line up with TRBD1. The V gene's germline CDR1 is MNHEY and CDR2 SMNVEV (reference sequence). With V trimmed by 3 bases and J by 7 bases, 6 bases remained unmatched. The CDR3 is made up of 14 amino acids. CDR3 region: CASSLGAGGQPQHF. CDR3 nucleotides: TGTGCCAGCAGTTTGGGGGCAGGGGGACAGCCCCAGCATTTT.

The chain is built from TRBV12-3 or TRBV12-4 and TRBJ1-5; no definite D call. V was trimmed by 2 bases and J by 7 bases, leaving 6 bases between them. This CDR3 contains 12 residues. The DNA of the CDR3 is TGTGCCAGCAGTTTACAGACCCAGCCCCAGCATTTT. Amino acids: CASSLQTQPQHF.

The chain has TRBV7-2 and TRBJ2-7; D unresolved. The CDR3 sequence is 15 residues long. The V end lost 1 base, the J end lost 1 base, and 11 bases lay between the germline ends. Germline V CDR1 and CDR2: SGHTA, FQGNSA. CDR3 sequence (DNA): TGTGCCAGCAGCTTAGAGGGCAGGCTTTCCTACGAGCAGTACTTC. This translates into CASSLEGRLSYEQYF.

This clone appeared once. This sequence joins TRBV5-1 and TRBJ1-6, with D uncertain. Trimming left V 0 bases short and J 2 bases short, with 15 bases between. Looked up from germline, CDR1 is SGHRS and CDR2 is YFSETQ. The CDR3 totals 18 residues. The CDR3 DNA reads TGCGCCAGCAGCTTGGGAAGGACCGGTCGCACCTATAATTCACCCCTCCACTTT. Translating it yields CASSLGRTGRTYNSPLHF.

The V and J genes are TRBV10-3 and TRBJ1-2; the D is unclear. Germline V lookup: CDR1 ENHRY, CDR2 SYGVKD. The CDR3 covers 13 residues. The V gene lost 7 bases and the J gene lost 2 bases, with 11 bases spanning the gap. CDR3 amino acids: CAIKTGRNYGYTF. For the CDR3, the DNA is TGTGCCATCAAGACCGGGAGAAACTATGGCTACACCTTC.